The clone carrying this T cell receptor (beta chain) has at least ten counts. Its target is not known. V was cut by 1 base and J by 3 bases, with 9 bases left in between. The CDR3 sequence is 14 residues long. The germline CDR1 and CDR2 sequences are SGHTA and FQGNSA. The data were obtained in a study of regulatory T cells in long-lasting Graves disease. Study summary: To qualify as persistent, Graves' disease required over 5 years of antithyroid drugs with positive TSH receptor antibodies. Study observations and caveats: Accuracy was possibly reduced by small sample size.

CDR3-region Arm-PCR and iRepertoire HTBI primers produced the TCR beta libraries. TCRdb re-called the multiplex PCR reads through MiXCR, storing one row per CDR3 protein. The table includes roughly 500,000 distinct CDR3 sequences, about a fifth detected once. Time point specified: persistent/refractory GD, antithyroid drugs over 5 years with positive TRAb. Following extraction of RNA from PBMCs, that RNA was used to make the TCR library. The chain has TRBV7-2 and TRBJ1-1; D is undetermined. The receptor was derived from a female donor with Graves disease. The sequencing here drew on peripheral blood mononuclear cells (PBMCs), taken when the disease was refractory, from a patient treated with antithyroid drugs. The DNA for the CDR3 is TGTGCCAGCAGCTTAGTGGGTCGAGACACTGAAGCTTTCTTT. Translation gives CASSLVGRDTEAFF.